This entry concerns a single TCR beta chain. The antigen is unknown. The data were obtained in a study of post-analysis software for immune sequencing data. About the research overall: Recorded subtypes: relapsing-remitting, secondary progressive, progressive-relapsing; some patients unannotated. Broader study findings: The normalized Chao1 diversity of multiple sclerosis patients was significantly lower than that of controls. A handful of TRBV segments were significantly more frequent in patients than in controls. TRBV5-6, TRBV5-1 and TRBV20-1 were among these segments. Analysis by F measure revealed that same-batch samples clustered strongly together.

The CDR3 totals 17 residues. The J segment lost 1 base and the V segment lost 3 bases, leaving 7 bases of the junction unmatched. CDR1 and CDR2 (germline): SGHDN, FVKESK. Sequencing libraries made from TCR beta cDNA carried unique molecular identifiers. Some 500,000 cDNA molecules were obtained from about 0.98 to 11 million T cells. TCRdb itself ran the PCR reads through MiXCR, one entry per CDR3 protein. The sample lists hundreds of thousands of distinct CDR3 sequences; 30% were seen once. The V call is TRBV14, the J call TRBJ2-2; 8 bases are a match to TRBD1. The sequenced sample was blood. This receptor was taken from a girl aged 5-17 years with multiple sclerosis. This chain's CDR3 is CASSQPQGARNTGELFF. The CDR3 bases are TGTGCCAGCAGCCAGCCGCAGGGGGCGAGGAACACCGGGGAGCTGTTTTTT.